This record covers a single T cell receptor beta chain. The data stem from a study of tissue T cells after allogeneic stem cell transplantation. Sequencing was performed with immunoSEQ multiplex PCR; in TCRdb, only in-frame clones are kept and a portion is missing. This table holds some 12,000 clones, 70% to 80% found once. Between the trimmed V and J ends, which lost 1 base and 0 bases, there was a span of 13 bases. This CDR3 region has 16 residues. Germline lookup yields CDR1 GTSNPN and CDR2 SVGIG (reference sequence). The rearrangement uses TRBV30 and TRBJ1-3, with D hard to call. Sequencing was performed on tissue from the right colon, taken at autopsy. The TCR was taken from a woman aged 18-55 years with breast cancer. The CDR3 region has the DNA TGTGCCTGGAGTGCCTTTGCCCCCAGCTCTGGAAACACCATATATTTT. Its translation: CAWSAFAPSSGNTIYF.